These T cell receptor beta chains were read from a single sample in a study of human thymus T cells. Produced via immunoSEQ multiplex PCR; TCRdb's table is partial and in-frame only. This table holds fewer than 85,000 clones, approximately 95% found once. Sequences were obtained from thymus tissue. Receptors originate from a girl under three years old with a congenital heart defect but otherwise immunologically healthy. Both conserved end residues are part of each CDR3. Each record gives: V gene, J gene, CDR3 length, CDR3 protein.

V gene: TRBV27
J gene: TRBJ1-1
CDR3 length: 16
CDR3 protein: CASSPRPGSMNTEAFF

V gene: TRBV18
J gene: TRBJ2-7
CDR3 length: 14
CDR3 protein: CASSPRPGTAEQYF

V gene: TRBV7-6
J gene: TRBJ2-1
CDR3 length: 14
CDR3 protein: CASSLLPSDNEQFF

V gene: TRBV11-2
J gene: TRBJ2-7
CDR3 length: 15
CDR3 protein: CASSLEGQGGYEQYF

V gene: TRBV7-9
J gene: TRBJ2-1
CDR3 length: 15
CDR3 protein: CASSPSIGRYNEQFF

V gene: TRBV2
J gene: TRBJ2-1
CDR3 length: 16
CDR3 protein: CASSHSGTSGINEQFF

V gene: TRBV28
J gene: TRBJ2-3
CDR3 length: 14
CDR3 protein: CASSPDTDLDTQYF

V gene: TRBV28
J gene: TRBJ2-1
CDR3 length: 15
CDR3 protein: CASRSTSGVYNEQFF

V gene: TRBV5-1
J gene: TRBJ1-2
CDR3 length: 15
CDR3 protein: CASSLVPGKIYGYTF

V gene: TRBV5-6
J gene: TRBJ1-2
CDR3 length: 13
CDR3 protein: CASNPPTGQGYTF

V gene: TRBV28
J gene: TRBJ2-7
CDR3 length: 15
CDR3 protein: CASSLSQGSSYEQYF

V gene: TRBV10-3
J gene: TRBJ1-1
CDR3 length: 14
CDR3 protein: CAISDGQGGTEAFF

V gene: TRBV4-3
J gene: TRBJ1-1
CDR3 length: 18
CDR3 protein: CASSQSLIYGTRDTEAFF

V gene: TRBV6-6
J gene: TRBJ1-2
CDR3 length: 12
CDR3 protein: CASRVTGYGYTF

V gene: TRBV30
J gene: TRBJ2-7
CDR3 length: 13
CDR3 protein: CAWSPPGAKPQGF

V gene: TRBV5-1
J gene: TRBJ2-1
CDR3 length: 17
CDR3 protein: CASSLDARPLSYNEQFF

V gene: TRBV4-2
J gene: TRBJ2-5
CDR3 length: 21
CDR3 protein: CASSRTSEWVAGAQFQETQYF

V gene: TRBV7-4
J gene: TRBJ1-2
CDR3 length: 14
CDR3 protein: CASSLDPSSLGYTF

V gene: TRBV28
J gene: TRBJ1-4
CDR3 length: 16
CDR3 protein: CASSLARKTTNEKLFF

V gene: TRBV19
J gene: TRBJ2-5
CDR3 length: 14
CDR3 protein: CASSIQGAWETQYF

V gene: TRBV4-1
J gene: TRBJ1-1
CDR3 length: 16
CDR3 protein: CASSQDYRRGDTEAFF

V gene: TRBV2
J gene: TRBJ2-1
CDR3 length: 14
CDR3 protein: CASTIREGYNEQFF

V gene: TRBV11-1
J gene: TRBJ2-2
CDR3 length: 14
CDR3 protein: CASSPGPNTGELFF

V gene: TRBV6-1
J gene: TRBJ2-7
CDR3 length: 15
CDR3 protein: CASSARGLSSYEQYF

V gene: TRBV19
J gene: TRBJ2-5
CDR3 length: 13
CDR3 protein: CASSIGDGETQYF

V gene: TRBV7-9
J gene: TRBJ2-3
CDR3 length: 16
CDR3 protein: CASSQEKWYGTDTQYF

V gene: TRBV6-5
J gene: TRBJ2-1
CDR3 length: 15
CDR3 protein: CASSCKGAQYNEQFF

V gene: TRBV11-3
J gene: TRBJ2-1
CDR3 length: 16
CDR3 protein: CASSLALAGVYNEQFF

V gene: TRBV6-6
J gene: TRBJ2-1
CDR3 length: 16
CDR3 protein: CASSYPGASRGNEQFF

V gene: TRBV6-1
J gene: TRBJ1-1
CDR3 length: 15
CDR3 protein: CATTATPGQGAEAFF

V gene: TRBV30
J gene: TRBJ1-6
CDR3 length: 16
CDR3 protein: CAWSVDRGLNNSPLHF

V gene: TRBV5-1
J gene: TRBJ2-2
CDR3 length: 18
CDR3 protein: CASREWASGRARTGELFF

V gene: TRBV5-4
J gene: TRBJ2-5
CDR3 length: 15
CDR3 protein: CASSLTGSGEETQYF

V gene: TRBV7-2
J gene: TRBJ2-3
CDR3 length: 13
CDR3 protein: CASSISFSHTQYF

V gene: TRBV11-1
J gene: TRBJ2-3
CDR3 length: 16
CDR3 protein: CASSPRRGEGTDTQYF

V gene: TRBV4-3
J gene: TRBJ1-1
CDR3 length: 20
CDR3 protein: CASSQAGTGVDFREFTEAFF

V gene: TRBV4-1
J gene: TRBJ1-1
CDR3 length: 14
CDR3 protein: CASNGDRGDTEAFF

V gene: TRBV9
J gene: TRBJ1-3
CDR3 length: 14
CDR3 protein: CASSGQSSGNTIYF

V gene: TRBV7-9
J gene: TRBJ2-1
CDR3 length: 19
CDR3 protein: CASSLAGTQSGRVYNEQFF

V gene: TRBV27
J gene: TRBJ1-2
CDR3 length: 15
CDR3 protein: CASKAIGRAAYGYTF

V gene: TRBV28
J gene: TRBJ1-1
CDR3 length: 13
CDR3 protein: CASEYRVNTEAFF

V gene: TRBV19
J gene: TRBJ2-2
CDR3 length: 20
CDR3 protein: CASRIKDLGLAGGPSGELFF

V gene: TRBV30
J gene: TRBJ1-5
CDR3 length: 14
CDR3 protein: CAWSEADSNQPQHF

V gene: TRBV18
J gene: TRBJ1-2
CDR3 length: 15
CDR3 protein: CASSPPLGRIYGYTF

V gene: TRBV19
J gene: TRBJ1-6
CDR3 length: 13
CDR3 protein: CATKGGSDSPLHF

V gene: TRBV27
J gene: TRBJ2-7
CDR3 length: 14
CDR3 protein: CASSLSAGGYEQYF

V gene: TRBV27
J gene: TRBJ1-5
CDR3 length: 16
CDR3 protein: CASSLRQGRSDQPQHF

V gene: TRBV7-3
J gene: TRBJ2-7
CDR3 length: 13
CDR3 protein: CASSLGREHEQYF

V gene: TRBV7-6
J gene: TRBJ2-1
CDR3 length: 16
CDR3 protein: CASSLATSGTGDEQFF

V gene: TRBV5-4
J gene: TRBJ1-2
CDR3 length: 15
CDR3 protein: CASSRLADRVDGYTF

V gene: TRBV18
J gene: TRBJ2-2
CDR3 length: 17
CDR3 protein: CASSPGWRQRNTGELFF

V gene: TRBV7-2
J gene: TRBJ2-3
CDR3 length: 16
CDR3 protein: CASRLLGTAGSDTQYF

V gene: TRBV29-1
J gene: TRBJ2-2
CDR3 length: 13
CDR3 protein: CSVAAGGIGELFF

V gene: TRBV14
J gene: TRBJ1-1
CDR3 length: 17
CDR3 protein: CASSFRPGTGEDTEAFF

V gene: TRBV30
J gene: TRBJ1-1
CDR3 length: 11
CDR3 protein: CAWVGGREAFF